Below, one T cell receptor beta chain is given with its context. This CDR3 contains 12 residues. Germline V gene sequence: CDR1 MDHEN, CDR2 SYDVKM. Trimming cost V 5 bases and J 6 bases, with 11 bases left between them. Measured with immunoSEQ multiplex PCR; TCRdb has only the in-frame clones, and not every one. Counted here are some 100,000 clones, approximately 90% occurring once; the ten biggest clones make up about 0.92%. The data stem from a study of PD-L1 blockade in urothelial cancer. About the study: Bladder-origin urothelial cancer in males covered about 90% of the roughly 30 patients. Prior chemotherapy in patients spanned 0 to 3 regimens. The analyses of blood took place 3 weeks (second dose) and 6 weeks after treatment start. Reported median T cell count for blood samples was over 110,000.

The clonotype originates from an elderly woman with urothelial cancer. The chain employs TRBV28 and TRBJ2-7, with no clear D. Material: PBMCs, obtained around atezolizumab (anti-PD-L1) treatment. The CDR3 region is CASSPPGFEQYF. For the CDR3, the DNA is TGTGCCAGCAGTCCACCCGGTTTCGAGCAGTACTTC. The variable domain in full, completed from reference TRBV28 and TRBJ2-7, reads DVKVTQSSRYLVKRTGEKVFLECVQDMDHENMFWYRQDPGLGLRLIYFSYDVKMKEKGDIPEGYSVSREKKERFSLILESASTNQTSMYLCASSPPGFEQYFGPGTRLTVT.